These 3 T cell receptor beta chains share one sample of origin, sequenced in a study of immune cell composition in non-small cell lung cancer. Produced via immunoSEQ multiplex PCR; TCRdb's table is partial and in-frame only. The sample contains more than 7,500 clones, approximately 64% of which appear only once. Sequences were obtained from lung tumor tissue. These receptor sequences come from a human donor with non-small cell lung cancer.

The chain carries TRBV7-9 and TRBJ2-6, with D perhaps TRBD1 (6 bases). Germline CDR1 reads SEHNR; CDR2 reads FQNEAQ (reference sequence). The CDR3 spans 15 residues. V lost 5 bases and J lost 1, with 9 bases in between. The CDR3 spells CASSPQGSGANVLTF. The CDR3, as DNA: TGTGCCAGCAGCCCACAGGGTTCTGGGGCCAACGTCCTGACTTTC.

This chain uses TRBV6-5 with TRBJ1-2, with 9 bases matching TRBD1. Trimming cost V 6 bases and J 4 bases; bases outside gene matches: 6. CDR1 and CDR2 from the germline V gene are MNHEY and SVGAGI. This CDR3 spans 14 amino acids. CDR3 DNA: TGTGCCAGCAGAAAGACAGGGGGACTCTATGGCTACACCTTC. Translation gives CASRKTGGLYGYTF.

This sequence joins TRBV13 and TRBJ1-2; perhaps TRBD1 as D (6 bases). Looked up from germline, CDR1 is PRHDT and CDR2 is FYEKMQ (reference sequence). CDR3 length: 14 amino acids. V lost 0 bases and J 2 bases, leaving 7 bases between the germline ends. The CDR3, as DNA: TGTGCCAGCAGCTTAGGCACAGGGAACTATGGCTACACCTTC. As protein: CASSLGTGNYGYTF.